This paragraph reports one T cell receptor (beta chain). The antigen is not known. TCRdb independently ran MiXCR on the PCR reads; one entry per CDR3 protein. Here the sample spans around 14,000 distinct CDR3 sequences, over 55% being singletons. This record comes from a study of esophageal squamous cell carcinoma under preoperative chemotherapy. Study-level information: TCR repertoires were profiled from both peripheral blood T cells and tumor-infiltrating lymphocytes.

This sample's time point: before preoperative PTX-NDP chemotherapy. Patients received paclitaxel-nedaplatin as preoperative chemotherapy before surgery. V gave up 0 bases and J gave up 2 bases, with 14 bases separating them. CDR1 is SGHTA and CDR2 is FQGNSA in the germline V gene. The CDR3 spans 17 residues. Study-level points and caveats: After paclitaxel-nedaplatin, abundant clones were more likely to contract than amplify. Peripheral T cells showed a significant TCR diversity increase after chemotherapy, unlike tumor-infiltrating lymphocytes.

This chain links TRBV7-2 with TRBJ2-1, with D maybe TRBD2 (6 bases). Sampling took place from a patient given preoperative chemotherapy. This receptor was identified in a human donor with esophageal squamous cell carcinoma. The donor label of this sample is uncertain. The CDR3 loop is CASSLAEKRAAYNEQFF. The CDR3 DNA sequence: TGTGCCAGCAGCTTAGCGGAGAAGCGGGCAGCCTACAATGAGCAGTTCTTC. Together with reference TRBV7-2 and TRBJ2-1, the CDR3 gives the full variable domain: GAGVSQSPSNKVTEKGKDVELRCDPISGHTALYWYRQSLGQGLEFLIYFQGNSAPDKSGLPSDRFSAERTGGSVSTLTIQRTQQEDSAVYLCASSLAEKRAAYNEQFFGPGTRLTVL.